Presented here are 27 T cell receptor beta chains from one specimen sequenced in a study of shared clonotypes between healthy human individuals. Libraries were prepared by immunoSEQ multiplex PCR; TCRdb keeps only in-frame clonotypes and omits some of them. Of under 850,000 clones in the sample, approximately 77% were seen once. The sequenced sample consisted of memory CD4+ T cells sorted from blood. Stated subset: CD45RA-negative fraction. Receptors were obtained from a woman in her 30s in good health.

The V and J genes are TRBV4-1 and TRBJ1-4; 7 positions match TRBD1. V shed 2 bases, J shed 5 bases, and the junction held 2 bases outside the gene matches. The germline CDR1 and CDR2 sequences are MGHRA and YSYEKL. This CDR3 region has 14 residues. The CDR3 DNA sequence: TGCGCCAGCAGCCAACACAGGGGCAATGAAAAACTGTTTTTT. Translation gives CASSQHRGNEKLFF.

V and J are TRBV5-1 and TRBJ1-1; possible D gene TRBD1, 6 bases. The V gene lost 7 bases and the J gene lost 7 bases, with 23 bases spanning the gap. This CDR3 has 15 amino acids. The germline gives CDR1 SGHRS, CDR2 YFSETQ. In DNA form, the CDR3 reads TGCGCCAGCTCAACAGGGACTCAACTAGGTGGTGAAGCTTTCTTT. It codes for CASSTGTQLGGEAFF.

This clone appeared a few times. The chain recombines TRBV10-1 with TRBJ2-7, with 12 bases identical to TRBD2. CDR1 WNHNN and CDR2 SYGVQD come from the germline V gene (reference sequence). V lost 7 bases and J lost 4; bases outside the gene matches: 5. This CDR3 spans 14 amino acids. The CDR3 DNA reads TGCGCCAGCACTACTAGCGGGAGGCGGTACGAGCAGTACTTC. It is translated as CASTTSGRRYEQYF.

The chain recombines TRBV19 with TRBJ1-1; D gene uncertain. Per germline, CDR1 LNHDA and CDR2 SQIVND (reference sequence). V was clipped by 6 bases and J by 0 bases, with 14 bases between them. CDR3 size: 15 residues. The CDR3 nucleotides are TGTGCCAGTAGCCTCAAGCTTGGGATGAACACTGAAGCTTTCTTT. This gives the protein CASSLKLGMNTEAFF.

This clone was observed a handful of times. The chain employs TRBV5-1 and TRBJ2-3, with TRBD1 as a possible D gene (5 bases). V was clipped by 0 bases and J by 2 bases, with 13 bases between them. Germline assignment: CDR1 SGHRS and CDR2 YFSETQ. This CDR3 contains 16 residues. CDR3 protein: CASSLEGRVDTDTQYF. The CDR3 DNA follows: TGCGCCAGCAGCTTGGAGGGCAGGGTGGACACAGATACGCAGTATTTT.

The chain links TRBV7-2 to TRBJ1-5; D is uncertain. Trimming left V 4 bases short and J 7 bases short, with 17 bases between. This CDR3 is 15 amino acids long. Germline assignment: CDR1 SGHTA and CDR2 FQGNSA. CDR3 protein: CASSSDVLTGQPQHF. In nucleotides, the CDR3 is TGTGCCAGCAGCTCCGATGTTTTGACCGGGCAGCCCCAGCATTTT.

This clone appeared once. The chain couples TRBV6-5 to TRBJ1-2; D not certain. V was cut by 2 bases and J by 3 bases, with 13 bases left in between. This CDR3 region has 15 residues. Per germline, CDR1 MNHEY and CDR2 SVGAGI. The CDR3 coding sequence is TGTGCCAGCAGTTACCCTTTTTGGGCAGACTATGGCTACACCTTC. Protein sequence: CASSYPFWADYGYTF.

The chain joins TRBV28 to TRBJ2-5, with unresolved D. Trimming cost V 4 bases and J 5 bases, with 17 bases left between them. The CDR3 contains 15 residues. In germline, CDR1 is MDHEN, CDR2 SYDVKM. CDR3 DNA sequence: TGTGCCAGCAGTTACCCCGGTGGACCGTGGGAGACCCAGTACTTC. Protein product: CASSYPGGPWETQYF. The full variable domain, rest sourced from reference TRBV28 and TRBJ2-5, is DVKVTQSSRYLVKRTGEKVFLECVQDMDHENMFWYRQDPGLGLRLIYFSYDVKMKEKGDIPEGYSVSREKKERFSLILESASTNQTSMYLCASSYPGGPWETQYFGPGTRLLVL.

The chain has TRBV11-2 and TRBJ2-1, with 9 nucleotides matching TRBD2. CDR3 length: 14 amino acids. Germline-derived CDR1 and CDR2 are SGHAT and FQNNGV. The J segment lost 4 bases and the V segment lost 7 bases, leaving 5 bases of the junction unmatched. The CDR3 here is CASNPSGTYNEQFF. The CDR3 DNA is TGTGCCAGCAACCCTAGCGGGACTTACAATGAGCAGTTCTTC.

This clone was picked up one time. The CDR3 reads CASSSTGVMNEQFF. The CDR3 bases are TGTGCCAGCAGTTCTACCGGGGTAATGAATGAGCAGTTCTTC. V usage is TRBV27 and J usage is TRBJ2-1; possible D gene TRBD2, 5 bases. CDR3 length: 14 residues. Between the trimmed V and J ends, which lost 4 bases and 7 bases, there was a span of 14 bases. CDR1 is MNHEY and CDR2 is SMNVEV in the germline V gene (reference sequence).

V is TRBV10-3 and J is TRBJ2-1; 7 bases map to TRBD1. CDR1 ENHRY and CDR2 SYGVKD come from the germline V gene. V was clipped by 5 bases and J by 8 bases; unmatched bases: 6. The CDR3 covers 13 residues. The CDR3 is CAISSTGWDEQFF. CDR3 nucleotide sequence: TGTGCCATCAGTTCGACAGGGTGGGATGAGCAGTTCTTC.

This chain joins TRBV20-1 and TRBJ2-7, with D unclear. Trimming removed 7 bases from V and 4 bases from J, with 11 bases in between. CDR3 length: 11 residues. The germline V gene encodes CDR1 DFQATT and CDR2 SNEGSKA (reference sequence). CDR3 in amino acids: CSVTDRYEQYF. CDR3 bases: TGCAGTGTCACGGACCGGTACGAGCAGTACTTC.

This chain connects TRBV5-1 to TRBJ2-7, with a possible D match to TRBD1 (6 bases). Trimming cost V 1 base and J 5 bases, with 16 bases left between them. CDR1 and CDR2 from the germline V gene are SGHRS and YFSETQ. This CDR3 comprises 15 residues. The CDR3 spells CASSLFNRPGDEQYF. For the CDR3, the DNA is TGCGCCAGCAGCTTGTTCAACAGGCCAGGGGACGAGCAGTACTTC.

This clone has a single count. CDR3 sequence: CASSYQSGQPYEQYF. CDR3 bases: TGTGCCAGCAGTTACCAGTCGGGCCAACCCTACGAGCAGTACTTC. The chain carries TRBV6-5 and TRBJ2-7; D is ambiguous. Trimming removed 2 bases from V and 2 bases from J, with 13 bases in between. Per germline, CDR1 MNHEY and CDR2 SVGAGI. CDR3 length: 15 amino acids.

CDR3 DNA: TGCGCCAGCAGCTTGGGAGAGGGGGGGCCAGATACGCAGTATTTT. It yields the protein CASSLGEGGPDTQYF. V and J are TRBV5-1 and TRBJ2-3; TRBD2 might be the D (7 bases). Germline assignment: CDR1 SGHRS and CDR2 YFSETQ. Deletions cut 0 bases from V and 4 bases from J, with 12 bases between. The CDR3 is made up of 15 amino acids. Variable domain in full (rest from reference TRBV5-1 and TRBJ2-3): KAGVTQTPRYLIKTRGQQVTLSCSPISGHRSVSWYQQTPGQGLQFLFEYFSETQRNKGNFPGRFSGRQFSNSRSEMNVSTLELGDSALYLCASSLGEGGPDTQYFGPGTRLTVL.

The V call is TRBV7-6, the J call TRBJ1-1; unclear D gene. Germline V gives CDR1 SGHVS, CDR2 FNYEAQ. CDR3 length: 17 amino acids. Trimming took off 4 bases at V and 1 base at J, with 19 bases between the two ends. CDR3 region: CASSSTAAGSPNTEAFF. The CDR3 DNA sequence: TGTGCCAGCAGCTCCACGGCCGCCGGCAGCCCGAACACTGAAGCTTTCTTT. The full variable domain, its missing parts supplied by reference TRBV7-6 and TRBJ1-1, is GAGVSQSPRYKVTKRGQDVALRCDPISGHVSLYWYRQALGQGPEFLTYFNYEAQQDKSGLPNDRFSAERPEGSISTLTIQRTEQRDSAMYRCASSSTAAGSPNTEAFFGQGTRLTVV.

This clone was seen more than once but under ten times. The J gene is TRBJ1-1, the V gene TRBV19; possible D gene TRBD1, 5 bases. The CDR3 is 17 residues long. Germline loops: CDR1 LNHDA, CDR2 SQIVND (reference sequence). V dropped 11 bases and J dropped 2 bases, with 27 bases sitting between them. The CDR3 protein is CAGTRLGTELTNTEAFF. The CDR3 bases are TGTGCCGGGACTCGTCTCGGGACGGAGTTAACCAACACTGAAGCTTTCTTT.

The chain employs TRBV7-2 and TRBJ2-4, with D unresolved. CDR3 length equals 12 residues. Germline V lookup: CDR1 SGHTA, CDR2 FQGNSA. The germline V and J ends were trimmed by 2 bases and 6 bases, with 5 bases remaining between them. The CDR3 DNA reads as TGTGCCAGCAGCTTACAGCGAAACATTCAGTACTTC. This encodes CASSLQRNIQYF.

This chain joins TRBV5-1 and TRBJ2-7; 8 positions match TRBD2. The CDR3 runs 16 residues. Trimming cost V 4 bases and J 6 bases; bases outside gene matches: 15. Germline V gives CDR1 SGHRS, CDR2 YFSETQ. CDR3 DNA: TGCGCCAGCAGCATCCAACTGGGACTAGGACCCACCGAGCAGTACTTC. This gives the protein CASSIQLGLGPTEQYF.

Comments on this clone: The sample holds other DNA sequences that translate to the same CDR3. The J gene is TRBJ1-2, the V gene TRBV5-6; no reliable D call. V lost 0 bases and J 2 bases, leaving 8 bases between the germline ends. The CDR3 totals 14 residues. Germline V CDR1 and CDR2: SGHDT, YYEEEE. In nucleotides, the CDR3 is TGTGCCAGCAGCTTGGGGTGGGAGAACTATGGCTACACCTTC. Its protein is CASSLGWENYGYTF.

Turning to this clone: A read error is likely here: a far larger clone is one base away. The same CDR3 also results from other DNA sequences found in this sample. V and J are TRBV28 and TRBJ1-5; D is undetermined. Germline V lookup: CDR1 MDHEN, CDR2 SYDVKM. This CDR3 has 10 amino acids. V was shortened by 5 bases and J by 4 bases, with 0 bases between the two germline ends. The CDR3 coding sequence is TGTGCCAGCAGTAATCAGCCCCAGCATTTT. The encoded protein is CASSNQPQHF.

This clone was recorded only once. This chain connects TRBV28 to TRBJ2-5, with TRBD2 as a possible D gene (6 bases). The germline CDR1 and CDR2 sequences are MDHEN and SYDVKM. The CDR3 is 13 amino acids. The V and J ends lost 3 bases and 5 bases respectively, with 10 bases between them. This CDR3 reads CASSLRDLETQYF. The CDR3 region has the DNA TGTGCCAGCAGTTTGCGGGACCTCGAGACCCAGTACTTC. The whole variable domain, filled in from reference TRBV28 and TRBJ2-5, reads DVKVTQSSRYLVKRTGEKVFLECVQDMDHENMFWYRQDPGLGLRLIYFSYDVKMKEKGDIPEGYSVSREKKERFSLILESASTNQTSMYLCASSLRDLETQYFGPGTRLLVL.

This chain links TRBV5-1 with TRBJ2-7; 16 nucleotides agree with TRBD2. V was pared by 4 bases and J by 6 bases, with 13 bases of the junction left unmatched. The CDR3 contains 18 residues. CDR1 is SGHRS and CDR2 is YFSETQ in the germline V gene. The CDR3 spells CASSHQGLAGGPGGEQYF. The DNA of the CDR3 is TGCGCCAGCAGCCACCAGGGACTAGCGGGAGGGCCGGGGGGCGAGCAGTACTTC. The whole variable domain, remainder taken from reference TRBV5-1 and TRBJ2-7, is KAGVTQTPRYLIKTRGQQVTLSCSPISGHRSVSWYQQTPGQGLQFLFEYFSETQRNKGNFPGRFSGRQFSNSRSEMNVSTLELGDSALYLCASSHQGLAGGPGGEQYFGPGTRLTVT.

This clone has more than one count but fewer than ten. The rearrangement uses TRBV19 and TRBJ2-1; TRBD1 or TRBD2 may be the D gene (5 bases each). V was trimmed by 6 bases and J by 1 base, leaving 10 bases between them. The CDR3 has 14 amino acids. CDR1 is LNHDA and CDR2 is SQIVND in the germline V gene (reference sequence). CDR3 region: CASRGPGSYNEQFF. The DNA of the CDR3 is TGTGCCAGTAGGGGACCCGGATCCTACAATGAGCAGTTCTTC.

The J gene is TRBJ1-2, the V gene TRBV19; 11 bases fit TRBD1. CDR1 and CDR2 (germline): LNHDA, SQIVND (reference sequence). With 0 bases clipped from V and 6 bases from J, the junction kept 15 bases outside the gene matches. This CDR3 spans 19 amino acids. The CDR3 loop is CASSIDTGTGTGGRHGYTF. In DNA form, the CDR3 reads TGTGCCAGTAGTATAGATACGGGCACCGGGACAGGGGGAAGACATGGCTACACCTTC.

The chain joins TRBV18 to TRBJ1-3; no definite D call. CDR1 KGHSH and CDR2 LQKENI come from the germline V gene. V shed 3 bases and J shed 0 bases, with 9 bases lying between them. This CDR3 comprises 15 residues. CDR3 in amino acids: CASSPGVNSGNTIYF. CDR3 DNA: TGTGCCAGCTCACCTGGCGTCAACTCTGGAAACACCATATATTTT.

This clone was observed many times. CDR3 DNA sequence: TGTGCCACATCCGTCGGTCCGACTAGCACAGATACGCAGTATTTT. It translates to CATSVGPTSTDTQYF. The rearrangement uses TRBV27 and TRBJ2-3; unclear D gene. The CDR3 sequence is 15 residues long. The germline CDR1 and CDR2 sequences are MNHEY and SMNVEV (reference sequence). Between the trimmed V and J ends, which lost 10 bases and 0 bases, there was a span of 17 bases.